The T cell receptor (beta chain) described here comes from a study of T cell repertoires in cytomegalovirus infection. Study overall: Recently identified HLA-C-restricted CMV epitopes were among the peptides used. A matching HLA type, together with CMV infection, was signaled by public TCR beta signatures. Study-level points and caveats: The cumulative frequency of public TCR beta families identified carriers of CMV plus the relevant HLA. The ex vivo response showed dominance by HLA-C-restricted CMV-specific TCR beta clonotypes.

TCRdb called the reads again in MiXCR, with one record for every CDR3 protein. The profile shows about 120,000 distinct CDR3 sequences, around 30% of them singletons. Notes on this clonotype: Its antigen is currently unknown.

CDR3 length equals 12 residues. The V gene lost 4 bases and the J gene lost 3 bases, with 10 bases spanning the gap. The germline CDR1 and CDR2 sequences are DFQATT and SNEGSKA (reference sequence). Specimen: CD8+ T cells from cultured PBMCs, collected from culture after CMV antigen stimulation. The V and J genes are TRBV20-1 and TRBJ2-7; tentatively, D is TRBD1 (5 bases). The source is a human donor in good health (CMV status not recorded). Some clones in this sample may be carry-over from other donors' samples. This CDR3 reads CSAKGQIYEQYF. DNA for the CDR3: TGCAGTGCTAAAGGACAAATCTACGAGCAGTACTTC.